One and the same sample provided the 12 T cell receptor beta chains below, sequenced in a study of blood T cells in healthy people across ages. The second PCR ran about 6 to 12 cycles with a sample-barcoded 5' primer and J-beta primers. TCRdb re-analysed the 5' RACE reads in MiXCR, keeping a single row per CDR3 protein. Found here are about 1.4 million distinct CDR3 sequences, 59% of them singletons; the top ten hold over 5%. The sample consisted of blood. The source is a young man in good health.

J is TRBJ2-2 and V is TRBV3-1; D gene ambiguous. The CDR3 has 13 residues. CDR1 is LGHDT, CDR2 YNNKEL, per germline (reference sequence). With 3 bases removed from V and 5 bases from J, the gap between germline ends came to 7 bases. The CDR3: CASSHSGTGELFF. The CDR3 coding sequence is TGTGCCAGCAGCCACTCCGGTACCGGGGAGCTGTTTTTT.

This clonotype was recorded a few times. CDR3 DNA sequence: TGCAGTGCTGCGATTCCGGACCACAATGAGCAGTTCTTC. Amino acid sequence: CSAAIPDHNEQFF. The gene calls are TRBV20-1 and TRBJ2-1; D unclear. In germline, CDR1 is DFQATT, CDR2 SNEGSKA (reference sequence). Between the trimmed V and J ends, which lost 5 bases and 5 bases, there was a span of 13 bases. This CDR3 contains 13 residues.

CDR3 sequence: CASSKVVGATYEQYF. For the CDR3, the DNA is TGTGCCAGCAGCAAGGTGGTTGGGGCCACCTACGAGCAGTACTTC. V and J are TRBV7-2 and TRBJ2-7; perhaps TRBD1 as D (5 bases). V was clipped by 5 bases and J by 2 bases, with 16 bases between them. This CDR3 spans 15 amino acids. The germline V gene has CDR1 SGHTA and CDR2 FQGNSA.

The J gene is TRBJ2-7, the V gene TRBV28; 10 nucleotides agree with TRBD1. Germline CDR1 reads MDHEN; CDR2 reads SYDVKM. The CDR3 is made up of 13 amino acids. J gave up 5 bases and V 8 bases, and 6 bases lay outside the gene matches. The CDR3 here is CASRQGARNEQYF. DNA of the CDR3: TGTGCCAGCCGACAGGGGGCGCGAAACGAGCAGTACTTC.

This chain uses TRBV6-5 with TRBJ2-7; 7 bases match TRBD2. J gave up 0 bases and V 11 bases, and 7 bases lay outside the gene matches. This CDR3 has 13 amino acids. From germline, CDR1 is MNHEY and CDR2 SVGAGI. The DNA of the CDR3 is TGTGCCGTTGGGGAGCGGGGCTCCTACGAGCAGTACTTC. It codes for CAVGERGSYEQYF.

The rearrangement joins TRBV20-1 to TRBJ2-5; D may be TRBD2 (7 bases). CDR1 is DFQATT and CDR2 is SNEGSKA in the germline V gene (reference sequence). CDR3 length equals 13 residues. V lost 3 bases and J lost 5, with 13 bases in between. CDR3 sequence reads: CSARGGALETQYF. The CDR3 DNA reads TGCAGTGCTAGGGGGGGGGCCCTGGAGACCCAGTACTTC.

V gene TRBV6-5 combines with J gene TRBJ2-1; no reliable D call. The J call may be wrong; the DNA end is better matched by TRBJ2-7. The germline gives CDR1 MNHEY, CDR2 SVGAGI. The length of the CDR3 is 15 residues. CDR3 in amino acids: CASSYGGNSYNEQYF. CDR3 bases: TGTGCCAGCAGTTATGGTGGTAACTCCTACAATGAGCAGTACTTC.

This chain links TRBV19 with TRBJ1-2; D is possibly TRBD1 (6 bases). V lost 5 bases, J lost 7 bases, and 14 bases lay in between. Per germline, CDR1 LNHDA and CDR2 SQIVND (reference sequence). The CDR3 extends over 13 amino acids. DNA for the CDR3: TGTGCCAGTAGTGCGGACAGACACCGTGGCTACACCTTC. Protein product: CASSADRHRGYTF.

This clonotype was seen more than once but under ten times. The CDR3 DNA reads as TGTGCCAGCAGCCCCAGCAGGGGCTCTACCTACGAGCAGTACTTC. Its translation is CASSPSRGSTYEQYF. The genes are TRBV5-5 and TRBJ2-7; possibly TRBD1 for D (6 bases). The ends were cut back, 4 bases at V and 2 bases at J, with 16 bases in the middle. The germline V gene encodes CDR1 SGHKS and CDR2 YYEKEE (reference sequence). There are 15 residues in the CDR3.

The sample holds a few counts of this clonotype. The rearrangement uses TRBV4-1 and TRBJ2-7, with a weak D call TRBD1 (5 bases). V was cut by 1 base and J by 2 bases, with 18 bases left in between. The CDR3 is made up of 17 amino acids. CDR1 is MGHRA and CDR2 is YSYEKL in the germline V gene. CDR3: CASSQVFYDPDTYEQYF. CDR3 DNA sequence: TGCGCCAGCAGCCAAGTTTTTTACGATCCGGACACCTACGAGCAGTACTTC.

The chain carries TRBV9 and TRBJ1-1; no reliable D call. The germline gives CDR1 SGDLS, CDR2 YYNGEE. With 1 base removed from V and 2 bases from J, the gap between germline ends came to 12 bases. The CDR3 spans 15 residues. In DNA form, the CDR3 reads TGTGCCAGCAGCGTACGACGGGGAACTAACACTGAAGCTTTCTTT. This translates into CASSVRRGTNTEAFF.

The chain links TRBV29-1 to TRBJ2-3; no clear D. The germline V gene has CDR1 SQVTM and CDR2 ANQGSEA. Trimming cost V 2 bases and J 4 bases, with 1 base left between them. The CDR3 is 10 residues long. CDR3 in DNA: TGCAGCGTTGAATCAGATACGCAGTATTTT. This translates into CSVESDTQYF.